The next 9 T cell receptor beta chains were all read from a single sample in a study of chemoradiotherapy in HPV16-positive cancers. Repertoires were generated with immunoSEQ multiplex PCR, while TCRdb's copy carries only in-frame clones and drops some. The table shows some 28,000 clones, with roughly 82% occurring only once. This specimen was blood, taken from a patient who underwent chemoradiotherapy. These receptors all come from a human donor with HPV-associated anogenital cancer.

V and J are TRBV9 and TRBJ2-2; D may correspond to TRBD1 or TRBD2 (5 bases each). Per the germline V gene, CDR1 is SGDLS and CDR2 is YYNGEE. The CDR3 is made up of 14 amino acids. V lost 1 base, J lost 6 bases, and 10 bases lay in between. Here the CDR3 reads CASSVSGTAGELFF. Here the CDR3 DNA reads TGTGCCAGCAGCGTATCCGGGACCGCCGGGGAGCTGTTTTTT.

The chain links TRBV2 to TRBJ2-3; no firm D call. V shed 5 bases and J shed 4 bases, with 10 bases lying between them. The germline V gene encodes CDR1 SNHLY and CDR2 FYNNEI. The CDR3 loop spans 13 amino acids. In DNA, the CDR3 is TGTGCCAGCAGTACCGGGCCCTCAGATACGCAGTATTTT. Translation: CASSTGPSDTQYF.

V is TRBV7-9 and J is TRBJ2-5; TRBD2 matches at 10 bases. The CDR3 totals 16 residues. The germline V gene encodes CDR1 SEHNR and CDR2 FQNEAQ (reference sequence). The J segment lost 2 bases and the V segment lost 0 bases, leaving 3 bases of the junction unmatched. In DNA, the CDR3 is TGTGCCAGCAGCTTAGCAGTAGCGGGGGGTCAAGAGACCCAGTACTTC. It translates to CASSLAVAGGQETQYF.

This chain connects TRBV13 to TRBJ1-3; unclear D gene. CDR1 is PRHDT, CDR2 FYEKMQ, per germline (reference sequence). V lost 4 bases and J 7 bases, leaving 20 bases between the germline ends. CDR3 length equals 16 residues. CDR3 sequence reads: CASSSATETGGNTIYF. The CDR3 DNA reads as TGTGCCAGCAGCTCCGCCACCGAAACCGGAGGGAACACCATATATTTT.

The chain recombines TRBV6-1 with TRBJ1-1, with a tentative D call TRBD1 (6 bases). The germline V gene has CDR1 MNHNS and CDR2 SASEGT. The CDR3 length is 15 residues. V lost 6 bases, J lost 4 bases, and 18 bases lay in between. CDR3 residues: CASRNSVTGRTEAFF. The CDR3 DNA reads as TGTGCCAGCAGGAACAGTGTGACAGGTCGCACTGAAGCTTTCTTT.

This rearrangement joins TRBV5-6 to TRBJ2-1, with 8 bases matching TRBD1. Germline-derived CDR1 and CDR2 are SGHDT and YYEEEE. This CDR3 contains 14 residues. V was pared by 2 bases and J by 8 bases, with 6 bases of the junction left unmatched. The CDR3 protein is CASSFSAGGYEQFF. The CDR3 coding sequence is TGTGCCAGCAGCTTTTCGGCAGGGGGCTATGAGCAGTTCTTC.

This chain uses TRBV7-8 with TRBJ2-5, with 7 positions matching TRBD1. V shed 4 bases and J 1 base; nucleotides not matched to a gene: 3. Per germline, CDR1 SGHVS and CDR2 FQNEAQ. The CDR3 runs 14 residues. CDR3 sequence: CASSYWDSQETQYF. Written as DNA, the CDR3 is TGTGCCAGCAGCTACTGGGACAGCCAAGAGACCCAGTACTTC.

V gene TRBV7-3 combines with J gene TRBJ2-6; a possible D gene is TRBD2 (6 bases). Germline lookup yields CDR1 SGHTA and CDR2 FQGTGA. The CDR3 is 19 residues long. The V gene lost 4 bases and the J gene lost 0 bases, with 19 bases spanning the gap. The CDR3 DNA sequence: TGTGCCAGCAGCTCACTCCCGCCGGGACTTAGCTCTGGGGCCAACGTCCTGACTTTC. Translated, it gives CASSSLPPGLSSGANVLTF.

The chain combines TRBV6-4 with TRBJ2-3; 9 bases agree with TRBD2. Trimming at V came to 6 bases and at J to 1 base, leaving 5 bases not matched to a gene. Germline loops: CDR1 MRHNA, CDR2 SNTAGT. There are 15 residues in the CDR3. CDR3 in amino acids: CASSRSGGRTDTQYF. The CDR3, as DNA: TGTGCCAGCAGCCGCAGCGGGGGGCGCACAGATACGCAGTATTTT.